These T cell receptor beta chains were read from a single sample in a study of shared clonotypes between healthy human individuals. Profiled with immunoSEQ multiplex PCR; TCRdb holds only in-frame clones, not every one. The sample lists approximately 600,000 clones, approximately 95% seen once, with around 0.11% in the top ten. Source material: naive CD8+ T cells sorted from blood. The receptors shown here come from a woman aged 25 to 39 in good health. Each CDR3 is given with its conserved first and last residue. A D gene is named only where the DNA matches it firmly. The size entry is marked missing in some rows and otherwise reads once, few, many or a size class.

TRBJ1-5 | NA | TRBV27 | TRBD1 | CASRHTGDGSQPQHF | TGTGCCAGCAGGCACACAGGGGACGGTTCTCAGCCCCAGCATTTT
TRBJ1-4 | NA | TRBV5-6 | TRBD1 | CASSSNIQGALDEKLFF | TGTGCCAGCAGCTCCAATATCCAGGGGGCGCTGGATGAAAAACTGTTTTTT
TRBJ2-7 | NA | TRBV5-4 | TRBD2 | CASSLSLAGEFYEQYF | TGTGCCAGCAGCTTGTCCCTAGCGGGTGAGTTCTACGAGCAGTACTTC
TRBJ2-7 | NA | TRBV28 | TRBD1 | CASSLGQGTDYEQYF | TGTGCCAGCAGTCTCGGACAGGGGACTGACTACGAGCAGTACTTC
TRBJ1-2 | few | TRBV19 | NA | CASSISGRDYGYTF | TGTGCCAGTAGTATTTCGGGGCGCGACTATGGCTACACCTTC
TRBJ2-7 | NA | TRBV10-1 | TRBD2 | CASSPGRGLYEQYF | TGCGCCAGCAGCCCCGGGAGGGGCCTGTACGAGCAGTACTTC
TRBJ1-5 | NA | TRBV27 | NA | CASSLSGNQPQHF | TGTGCCAGCAGTTTATCCGGAAATCAGCCCCAGCATTTT
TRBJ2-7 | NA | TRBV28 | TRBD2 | CATVPLAGGTYEQYF | TGTGCCACCGTCCCCTTAGCGGGAGGGACCTACGAGCAGTACTTC
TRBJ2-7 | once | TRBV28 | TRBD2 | CASSHGLAGHYEQYF | TGTGCCAGCAGTCATGGACTAGCGGGACACTACGAGCAGTACTTC
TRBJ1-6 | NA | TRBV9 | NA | CASSEDSDNSPLHF | TGTGCCAGCAGCGAGGACAGCGATAATTCACCCCTCCACTTT
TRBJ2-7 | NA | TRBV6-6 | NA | CASGDYEQYF | TGTGCCAGCGGAGACTACGAGCAGTACTTC
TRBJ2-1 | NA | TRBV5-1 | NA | CASSLEGVNEQFF | TGCGCCAGCAGCTTGGAGGGAGTTAATGAGCAGTTCTTC
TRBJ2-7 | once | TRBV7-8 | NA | CASTKGVSTYEQYF | TGTGCCAGCACCAAAGGGGTTAGTACCTACGAGCAGTACTTC
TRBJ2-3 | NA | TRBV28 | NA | CASRGLLVDTQYF | TGTGCCAGCAGGGGGCTTCTGGTGGATACGCAGTATTTT
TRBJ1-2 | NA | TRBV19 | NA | CASSLTAHYGYTF | TGTGCCAGTAGTCTAACAGCCCACTATGGCTACACCTTC
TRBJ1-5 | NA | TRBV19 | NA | CASKVGNQPQHF | TGTGCCAGTAAAGTGGGCAATCAGCCCCAGCATTTT
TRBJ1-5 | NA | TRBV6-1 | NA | CASSDWSNQPQHF | TGTGCCAGCAGTGATTGGAGCAATCAGCCCCAGCATTTT
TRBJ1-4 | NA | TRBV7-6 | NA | CASSLIAVATNEKLFF | TGTGCCAGCAGCCTCATAGCCGTCGCAACTAATGAAAAACTGTTTTTT
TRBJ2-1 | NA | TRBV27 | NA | CASSLRGVAYNEQFF | TGTGCCAGCAGTTTACGCGGGGTAGCCTACAATGAGCAGTTCTTC
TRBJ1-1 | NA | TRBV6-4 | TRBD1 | CASSPGQGGTEAFF | TGTGCCAGCAGTCCAGGACAGGGGGGCACTGAAGCTTTCTTT